This T cell receptor beta chain was sequenced in a study of PD-1 blockade in classical Hodgkin lymphoma. Regarding the study as a whole: Complete responders' baseline diversity resembled that of newly diagnosed patients.

The assay was immunoSEQ multiplex PCR, and TCRdb's table has in-frame clones only and misses some. Here the sample spans 20,000 to 25,000 clones, roughly two thirds being singletons. Relapses following autologous stem cell transplantation were seen in all patients, with brentuximab vedotin exposure varying. To note about this clone: Its cognate antigen is unknown.

V dropped 0 bases and J dropped 7 bases, with 8 bases sitting between them. From germline, CDR1 is SGDLS and CDR2 YYNGEE. CDR3 size: 14 residues. V and J are TRBV9 and TRBJ1-6; the D is unclear. The clonotype was recovered from a human donor with classical Hodgkin lymphoma. Sequenced here: peripheral blood mononuclear cells (PBMCs), sampled at baseline. The CDR3 spells CASSVGGDNSPLHF. The CDR3 DNA reads as TGTGCCAGCAGCGTAGGGGGAGACAATTCACCCCTCCACTTT.